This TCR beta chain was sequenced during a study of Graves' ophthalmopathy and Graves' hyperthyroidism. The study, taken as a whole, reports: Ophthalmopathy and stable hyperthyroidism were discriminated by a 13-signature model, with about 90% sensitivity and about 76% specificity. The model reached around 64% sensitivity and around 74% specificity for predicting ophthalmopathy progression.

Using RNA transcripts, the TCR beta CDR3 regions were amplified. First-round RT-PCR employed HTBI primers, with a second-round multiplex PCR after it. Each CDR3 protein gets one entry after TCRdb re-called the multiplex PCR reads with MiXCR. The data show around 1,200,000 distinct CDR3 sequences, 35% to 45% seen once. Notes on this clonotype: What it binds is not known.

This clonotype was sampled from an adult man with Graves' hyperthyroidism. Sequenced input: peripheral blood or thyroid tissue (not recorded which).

The CDR3 DNA reads TGTGCCAGCAGCCAGGGGTCGGGGGAATGGGTTATGGAGCCCCAGCATTTT. As protein: CASSQGSGEWVMEPQHF. The gene calls are TRBV28 and TRBJ1-5, with a possible D match to TRBD1 (6 bases). The V and J ends lost 6 bases and 8 bases respectively, with 26 bases between them. CDR3 length equals 17 residues. CDR1 MDHEN and CDR2 SYDVKM come from the germline V gene.